What follows are 10 T cell receptor beta chains derived from one specimen sequenced in a study of blood T cell repertoires in COVID-19. Only in-frame clones appear in the TCRdb table, and some are missing; sequencing was by immunoSEQ multiplex PCR. This sample has 250,000 or so clones, with 88% found just once. The sample comprised peripheral blood. All receptors derive from a woman aged 25-40 years with acute or convalescent COVID-19.

This chain connects TRBV6-1 to TRBJ2-3, with 11 bases aligning to TRBD2. CDR1 and CDR2 from the germline V gene are MNHNS and SASEGT. J was trimmed by 4 bases and V by 3 bases; bases with no gene match: 9. This CDR3 contains 17 residues. The CDR3 DNA is TGTGCCAGCAGTGACCCAATAGCGGGAGGGGGGGCAGATACGCAGTATTTT. Translating gives CASSDPIAGGGADTQYF.

The chain carries TRBV30 and TRBJ2-3; TRBD1 agrees at 12 bases. The V gene's germline CDR1 is GTSNPN and CDR2 SVGIG (reference sequence). With 2 bases clipped from V and 5 bases from J, the junction kept 5 bases outside the gene matches. The CDR3 length is 15 residues. The CDR3 loop reads CAWSPGQGALDTQYF. Written as DNA, the CDR3 is TGTGCCTGGAGTCCGGGACAGGGGGCATTAGATACGCAGTATTTT. The variable domain in full, completed from reference TRBV30 and TRBJ2-3, reads SQTIHQWPATLVQPVGSPLSLECTVEGTSNPNLYWYRQAAGRGLQLLFYSVGIGQISSEVPQNLSASRPQDRQFILSSKKLLLSDSGFYLCAWSPGQGALDTQYFGPGTRLTVL.

This clone was found once. The V call is TRBV7-2, the J call TRBJ2-3; D is unclear. The ends were cut back, 2 bases at V and 2 bases at J, with 11 bases in the middle. In germline, CDR1 is SGHTA, CDR2 FQGNSA. The CDR3 is made up of 15 amino acids. The CDR3: CASSLFAVNTDTQYF. The CDR3, as DNA: TGTGCCAGCAGCTTATTCGCGGTCAACACAGATACGCAGTATTTT.

The V call is TRBV2, the J call TRBJ1-1; D not certain. Germline lookup yields CDR1 SNHLY and CDR2 FYNNEI. V gave up 4 bases and J gave up 1 base, with 10 bases separating them. The CDR3 is 14 residues long. The CDR3, as DNA: TGTGCCAGCAGTGCCGAGGTTACGAACACTGAAGCTTTCTTT. Its translation: CASSAEVTNTEAFF.

This clone has only one observation. This sequence joins TRBV14 and TRBJ2-1, with 7 bases aligning to TRBD2. The CDR3 contains 16 residues. In germline, CDR1 is SGHDN, CDR2 FVKESK. The V gene end was trimmed by 1 base and the J gene end by 1 base; junction bases not matched to a gene: 4. CDR3 coding DNA: TGTGCCAGCAGCCAAGGGATGGGAGGGTCCTACAATGAGCAGTTCTTC. This gives the protein CASSQGMGGSYNEQFF.

The V and J genes are TRBV5-6 and TRBJ1-4, with TRBD1 matching over 7 bases. This CDR3 spans 18 amino acids. The germline V gene has CDR1 SGHDT and CDR2 YYEEEE. V shed 3 bases, J shed 4 bases, and the junction held 15 bases outside the gene matches. The CDR3 bases are TGTGCCAGCAGCTCTGGGACAGAATCCCATCCCGTTAATGAAAAACTGTTTTTT. As protein: CASSSGTESHPVNEKLFF.

The genes are TRBV10-3 and TRBJ2-3; 7 nucleotides line up with TRBD1. The V segment lost 7 bases and the J segment 4 bases; nucleotides outside the gene matches: 8. Looked up from germline, CDR1 is ENHRY and CDR2 is SYGVKD. The length of the CDR3 is 14 residues. The CDR3 bases are TGTGCCATCATGACCACAGGGGACCCAGATACGCAGTATTTT. Translating it yields CAIMTTGDPDTQYF.

In this sample, this clone turned up once. The J gene is TRBJ1-4, the V gene TRBV19; D not certain. The V and J ends lost 1 base and 8 bases respectively, with 8 bases between them. The CDR3 loop spans 13 amino acids. Germline assignment: CDR1 LNHDA and CDR2 SQIVND (reference sequence). This CDR3 reads CASSIVPGEKLFF. As DNA, the CDR3 is TGTGCCAGTAGTATAGTACCAGGCGAAAAACTGTTTTTT. Full variable domain (missing parts from reference TRBV19 and TRBJ1-4): DGGITQSPKYLFRKEGQNVTLSCEQNLNHDAMYWYRQDPGQGLRLIYYSQIVNDFQKGDIAEGYSVSREKKESFPLTVTSAQKNPTAFYLCASSIVPGEKLFFGSGTQLSVL.

In DNA form, the CDR3 reads TGTGCCAGCAGCCAAACAGGTGGGGCTAGAGAGACCCAGTACTTC. It yields the protein CASSQTGGARETQYF. This chain joins TRBV3-1 (or the pseudogene TRBV3-2) and TRBJ2-5, with D tentatively TRBD1 (5 bases). Germline V CDR1 and CDR2: LGHDT, YNNKEL (reference sequence). The CDR3 extends over 15 amino acids. Trimming removed 2 bases from V and 4 bases from J, with 14 bases in between.

This CDR3 reads CASSAGGTSYEQYF. CDR3 DNA sequence: TGCGCCAGCAGTGCGGGAGGGACCTCCTACGAGCAGTACTTC. The V and J genes are TRBV5-1 and TRBJ2-7, with 9 bases matching TRBD2. V shed 5 bases, J shed 0 bases, and the junction held 3 bases outside the gene matches. From germline, CDR1 is SGHRS and CDR2 YFSETQ. The CDR3 runs to 14 residues. Combining the CDR3 with reference TRBV5-1 and TRBJ2-7 gives the whole variable domain KAGVTQTPRYLIKTRGQQVTLSCSPISGHRSVSWYQQTPGQGLQFLFEYFSETQRNKGNFPGRFSGRQFSNSRSEMNVSTLELGDSALYLCASSAGGTSYEQYFGPGTRLTVT.